This passage covers 20 T cell receptor beta chains from one sample sequenced in a study of response to subunit inactivated influenza vaccine. One entry per CDR3 protein results from TCRdb running MiXCR on the RT-PCR reads. The profile covers some 850,000 distinct CDR3 sequences, with about 18% appearing a single time and 11% taken by the ten largest. The sequences come from PBMCs from blood, collected more than 4 days after vaccination. Receptor source: a man aged 45-60 years who received an inactivated influenza vaccine.

The chain has TRBV7-2 and TRBJ2-7, with no clear D. Germline V gives CDR1 SGHTA, CDR2 FQGNSA. The CDR3 is 15 residues long. V lost 0 bases, J lost 7 bases, and 16 bases lay in between. CDR3 in DNA: TGTGCCAGCAGCTTAGCGGGATACCAAAAACGAGAGCAGTACTTC. Encoded protein: CASSLAGYQKREQYF. Full variable domain (outside the CDR3, taken from reference TRBV7-2 and TRBJ2-7): GAGVSQSPSNKVTEKGKDVELRCDPISGHTALYWYRQSLGQGLEFLIYFQGNSAPDKSGLPSDRFSAERTGGSVSTLTIQRTQQEDSAVYLCASSLAGYQKREQYFGPGTRLTVT.

CDR3 amino acids: CASSTYGRGLAGTQFF. CDR3 DNA sequence: TGTGCCAGCAGCACTTATGGCCGGGGGCTAGCGGGGACCCAGTTCTTC. The chain combines TRBV7-9 with TRBJ2-1, with 9 bases aligning to TRBD2. The CDR3 covers 16 residues. V dropped 5 bases and J dropped 13; count of bases not matched to a gene: 18. Germline loops: CDR1 SEHNR, CDR2 FQNEAQ (reference sequence).

There are a few counts of this clonotype. The V and J genes are TRBV12-3 or TRBV12-4 and TRBJ2-3; 8 bases are shared with TRBD2. The trim removed 5 bases at V and 0 bases at J, leaving 7 bases unmatched. The CDR3 is made up of 16 amino acids. Here the CDR3 DNA reads TGTGCCAGCAGTCCCGTTAGCGGGACTAGCACAGATACGCAGTATTTT. Translated: CASSPVSGTSTDTQYF.

This clonotype was picked up a small number of times. This chain joins TRBV6-1 and TRBJ1-2; TRBD1 matches at 9 bases. After removal of 6 bases from V and 6 bases from J, the junction contained 5 bases not matched to a gene. Germline-derived CDR1 and CDR2 are MNHNS and SASEGT. The CDR3 covers 13 residues. The CDR3: CASRKDRGDGYTF. The CDR3 DNA sequence: TGTGCCAGCAGGAAGGACAGGGGAGATGGCTACACCTTC.

This chain uses TRBV12-3 or TRBV12-4 with TRBJ2-2; 9 positions agree with TRBD2. The CDR3 has 14 residues. The V and J ends lost 6 bases and 4 bases, in that order; junction bases with no gene match: 3. The chain's CDR3 is CASRDSGGTGELFF. The CDR3 DNA reads TGTGCCAGCAGAGATAGCGGGGGCACCGGGGAGCTGTTTTTT.

The sample holds a few counts of this clonotype. The chain combines TRBV6-1 with TRBJ2-1; 14 nucleotides line up with TRBD2. This CDR3 contains 14 residues. V gave up 5 bases and J gave up 9 bases; unmatched junction bases: 3. Germline CDR1 reads MNHNS; CDR2 reads SASEGT. CDR3 bases: TGTGCCAGCAGTCCCGGGACTAGCGGGAGTGAGCAGTTCTTC. Amino acid sequence: CASSPGTSGSEQFF.

CDR3 DNA sequence: TGCGCCAGCAGCTTGGTGGACAAGGCCACAGATACGCAGTATTTT. It encodes CASSLVDKATDTQYF. This sequence joins TRBV5-1 and TRBJ2-3; D may be TRBD1 (5 bases). This CDR3 has 15 residues. CDR1 and CDR2 from the germline V gene are SGHRS and YFSETQ. V lost 0 bases and J lost 2, with 10 bases in between.

This clonotype was seen repeatedly, ten times or more. This chain uses TRBV2 with TRBJ1-1; 9 nucleotides match TRBD1. With 6 bases clipped from V and 1 base from J, the junction kept 0 bases outside the gene matches. The CDR3 is 13 residues long. In germline, CDR1 is SNHLY, CDR2 FYNNEI. CDR3 sequence reads: CASRGQGNTEAFF. The CDR3, as DNA: TGTGCCAGCAGGGGACAGGGGAACACTGAAGCTTTCTTT.

This clonotype turned up a few times. The rearrangement uses TRBV6-5 and TRBJ2-7; 13 positions agree with TRBD2. The CDR3 loop spans 17 amino acids. The junction had 4 bases not matched to a gene; V was cut back by 0 bases and J by 2 bases. CDR1 MNHEY and CDR2 SVGAGI come from the germline V gene. The CDR3 DNA sequence: TGTGCCAGCAGTTACTCGACTAGCGGGAGGAAGGCCTACGAGCAGTACTTC. It encodes CASSYSTSGRKAYEQYF.

In its sample, this clonotype was seen a few times. This sequence joins TRBV5-1 and TRBJ2-1; 7 bases match TRBD1. CDR1 and CDR2 from the germline V gene are SGHRS and YFSETQ. This CDR3 region has 15 residues. V was pared by 4 bases and J by 2 bases, with 6 bases of the junction left unmatched. The CDR3 coding sequence is TGCGCCAGCAGCGTTACAGGGGACACCTACAATGAGCAGTTCTTC. Encoded protein: CASSVTGDTYNEQFF.

The chain employs TRBV5-1 and TRBJ2-2; maybe TRBD2 (6 bases). The germline CDR1 and CDR2 sequences are SGHRS and YFSETQ. Deletions cut 0 bases from V and 6 bases from J, with 15 bases between. The CDR3 runs to 16 residues. CDR3 in amino acids: CASSLVTRISPGELFF. The CDR3 bases are TGCGCCAGCAGCTTGGTGACTAGAATCAGTCCCGGGGAGCTGTTTTTT.

The chain employs TRBV20-1 and TRBJ2-1; no firm D call. CDR1 and CDR2 (germline): DFQATT, SNEGSKA (reference sequence). This CDR3 has 14 residues. CDR3 protein: CSSYQRRFGNEQFF. The CDR3 coding sequence is TGCAGCAGCTATCAGAGGCGTTTTGGCAATGAGCAGTTCTTC.

The rearrangement joins TRBV20-1 to TRBJ2-7, with 9 positions matching TRBD1. Germline CDR1 is DFQATT and CDR2 is SNEGSKA (reference sequence). V lost 5 bases and J lost 2; bases outside the gene matches: 7. CDR3 size: 14 residues. The CDR3 protein is CSAPPGQGTYEQYF. As DNA, the CDR3 is TGCAGTGCTCCGCCGGGACAGGGAACCTACGAGCAGTACTTC.

V gene TRBV12-3 or TRBV12-4 combines with J gene TRBJ1-1; D gene uncertain. The CDR3 loop spans 15 amino acids. Trimming stripped 3 bases from V and 0 bases from J, with 11 bases between. CDR3 bases: TGTGCCAGCAGTTTGGCCGGGAACATGAACACTGAAGCTTTCTTT. The encoded protein is CASSLAGNMNTEAFF.

In DNA form, the CDR3 reads TGCGCCAGCGAGCCAGGGGTATCCCGAACCGAGCTGTTTTTT. Amino acids: CASEPGVSRTELFF. The rearrangement links TRBV5-1 to TRBJ2-2, with a possible D match to TRBD1 (6 bases). This CDR3 comprises 14 residues. The V and J ends lost 7 bases and 11 bases respectively, with 21 bases between them. In germline, CDR1 is SGHRS, CDR2 YFSETQ. Based on the CDR3 plus reference TRBV5-1 and TRBJ2-2, the full variable domain is KAGVTQTPRYLIKTRGQQVTLSCSPISGHRSVSWYQQTPGQGLQFLFEYFSETQRNKGNFPGRFSGRQFSNSRSEMNVSTLELGDSALYLCASEPGVSRTELFFGEGSRLTVL.

This clonotype turned up a few times. V usage is TRBV11-2 and J usage is TRBJ2-7, with TRBD2 identical over 8 bases. From germline, CDR1 is SGHAT and CDR2 FQNNGV. The ends lost 6 bases at V and 3 bases at J; junction bases unmatched: 16. This CDR3 comprises 17 residues. CDR3: CASRGHYELAGFYEQYF. The CDR3 DNA reads TGTGCCAGCAGGGGCCATTATGAGCTAGCGGGTTTCTACGAGCAGTACTTC.

In this sample, this clonotype turned up a few times. The chain carries TRBV11-2 and TRBJ2-5, with a weak D call TRBD2 (5 bases). Per germline, CDR1 SGHAT and CDR2 FQNNGV. V lost 5 bases, J lost 5 bases, and 15 bases lay in between. The CDR3 spans 14 residues. CDR3 sequence (DNA): TGTGCCAGCAGCCCGGGAACCGACGGGGAGACCCAGTACTTC. Amino acid sequence: CASSPGTDGETQYF.

The rearrangement links TRBV9 to TRBJ2-1, with D unclear. The germline V gene encodes CDR1 SGDLS and CDR2 YYNGEE. V was trimmed by 0 bases and J by 7 bases, leaving 11 bases between them. There are 14 residues in the CDR3. The CDR3 nucleotides are TGTGCCAGCAGCGTAGAAGTTAGTATGAATGAGCAGTTCTTC. It yields the protein CASSVEVSMNEQFF.

The J gene is TRBJ2-7, the V gene TRBV12-3 or TRBV12-4; 16 nucleotides line up with TRBD2. This CDR3 has 16 amino acids. J lost 6 bases, V lost 5 bases, and 7 bases had no gene match. The CDR3 sequence is CASSPGGLAGGGEQYF. CDR3 nucleotide sequence: TGTGCCAGCAGTCCCGGGGGACTAGCGGGAGGGGGCGAGCAGTACTTC.

This clonotype occurred a few times. In nucleotides, the CDR3 is TGCAGCGTTGATCGAGGCCAGGGAAGATCAGATACGCAGTATTTT. It codes for CSVDRGQGRSDTQYF. The J gene is TRBJ2-3, the V gene TRBV29-1, with D perhaps TRBD1 (5 bases). With 3 bases removed from V and 4 bases from J, the gap between germline ends came to 17 bases. The CDR3 contains 15 residues. Germline-derived CDR1 and CDR2 are SQVTM and ANQGSEA.